A selection of T cell receptor beta chains follows, all from one sample in a study of cytomegalovirus exposure and HLA in healthy donors. Libraries were prepared by immunoSEQ multiplex PCR; TCRdb keeps only in-frame clonotypes and omits some of them. The table has around 220,000 clones, 70% to 90% seen once. Sequencing input: PBMCs. These receptors were collected from a woman between 18 and 29 years old in good health and CMV-seronegative. Both conserved end residues are part of each CDR3. The D gene is left open where the match is weak. Only part of the rows carry a size: once, few, many, or a class if the clone is expanded.

j_call	clone_size	d_call	v_call	cdr3_aa	cdr3_nt
TRBJ1-2	NA	TRBD1	TRBV5-1	CASSFLQGAGYTF	TGCGCCAGCAGCTTCCTGCAGGGGGCGGGCTACACCTTC
TRBJ2-5	NA	NA	TRBV20-1	CSARRETQYF	TGCAGTGCCCGCAGGGAGACCCAGTACTTC
TRBJ2-1	NA	NA	TRBV11-2	CASSLDRLVWNEQFF	TGTGCCAGCAGCTTAGATAGGCTAGTTTGGAATGAGCAGTTCTTC
TRBJ2-1	once	TRBD2	TRBV10-3	CAISEPGGLGLARNNEQFF	TGTGCCATCAGTGAGCCGGGGGGACTCGGACTAGCACGAAACAATGAGCAGTTCTTC
TRBJ2-1	NA	TRBD2	TRBV7-2	CASSSREASYNEQFF	TGTGCCAGCAGCTCACGGGAGGCATCCTACAATGAGCAGTTCTTC
TRBJ2-1	NA	TRBD2	TRBV6-4	CASSDGTSGSYNEQFF	TGTGCCAGCAGTGACGGGACTAGCGGGTCCTACAATGAGCAGTTCTTC
TRBJ2-1	NA	NA	TRBV28	CASSLTEDNEQFF	TGTGCCAGCAGTTTAACAGAAGACAATGAGCAGTTCTTC
TRBJ2-7	NA	NA	TRBV7-7	CASSQTKGLTYEQYF	TGTGCTAGCAGCCAAACCAAGGGACTTACCTACGAGCAGTACTTC
TRBJ2-3	NA	NA	TRBV29-1	CSGRQGPADTQYF	TGCAGCGGCAGACAAGGCCCCGCGGATACGCAGTATTTT
TRBJ2-7	NA	TRBD1	TRBV27	CASSFGTGFPYEQYF	TGTGCCAGCAGTTTTGGGACAGGGTTTCCCTACGAGCAGTACTTC
TRBJ2-5	NA	NA	TRBV1	CTSSQDNDRSETQYF	TGCACCAGCAGCCAAGATAATGACAGATCGGAGACCCAGTACTTC
TRBJ2-3	NA	NA	TRBV11-2	CASSPNRRQYF	TGTGCCAGCAGCCCCAATCGGAGGCAGTATTTT
TRBJ2-7	NA	NA	TRBV28	CASSLGAGRAYEQYF	TGTGCCAGCAGTTTAGGGGCGGGAAGAGCATACGAGCAGTACTTC
TRBJ2-1	NA	TRBD2	TRBV4-1	CASSPKPVLAGGYNEQFF	TGCGCCAGCAGCCCAAAACCTGTTCTCGCGGGAGGTTACAATGAGCAGTTCTTC
TRBJ2-3	NA	NA	TRBV29-1	CSVGLGPEVDTQYF	TGCAGCGTTGGGTTGGGTCCGGAGGTTGATACGCAGTATTTT
TRBJ2-2	NA	NA	TRBV28	CASRNRGLTRATGELFF	TGTGCCAGCAGAAACAGGGGTTTGACTAGAGCCACCGGGGAGCTGTTTTTT
TRBJ1-2	NA	NA	TRBV27	CASSYTRAGGYTF	TGTGCCAGCAGCTACACCCGAGCGGGTGGCTACACCTTC
TRBJ1-5	NA	NA	TRBV15	CATSRDSRNQPQHF	TGTGCCACCAGCAGAGATAGTCGCAATCAGCCCCAGCATTTT
TRBJ2-7	NA	TRBD2	TRBV27	CASSRDGGEFNEQYF	TGTGCCAGCAGCCGAGACGGGGGGGAGTTCAACGAGCAGTACTTC
TRBJ2-7	NA	NA	TRBV4-1	CASSPVGEANEQYF	TGCGCCAGCAGCCCTGTAGGGGAGGCGAACGAGCAGTACTTC
TRBJ2-5	NA	NA	TRBV2	CASSPRGETQYF	TGTGCCAGCAGTCCTAGGGGGGAGACCCAGTACTTC
TRBJ2-3	once	TRBD2	TRBV28	CASNPSGRTTDTQYF	TGTGCCAGCAACCCAAGCGGGAGAACCACAGATACGCAGTATTTT
TRBJ2-7	NA	TRBD2	TRBV19	CASSIELAGVFEQYF	TGTGCCAGTAGTATCGAACTAGCGGGAGTTTTCGAGCAGTACTTC
TRBJ2-3	NA	NA	TRBV10-3	CAISARTAYTDTQYF	TGTGCCATCAGTGCTCGGACAGCTTACACAGATACGCAGTATTTT
TRBJ1-2	NA	NA	TRBV27	CASSLSGVPDGYTF	TGTGCCAGCAGTTTATCCGGGGTGCCGGACGGCTACACCTTC
TRBJ2-7	once	NA	TRBV25-1	CASSDPETYEQYF	TGTGCCAGCAGTGACCCAGAAACCTACGAGCAGTACTTC
TRBJ2-3	NA	TRBD2	TRBV5-1	CASSFRGGADTQYF	TGCGCCAGCAGCTTTCGGGGGGGAGCAGATACGCAGTATTTT
TRBJ1-1	once	NA	TRBV6-6	CASSYPGGVGTEAFF	TGTGCCAGCAGTTACCCCGGGGGGGTTGGGACTGAAGCTTTCTTT
TRBJ2-3	NA	NA	TRBV28	CASSFYGHGESTDTQYF	TGTGCCAGCAGTTTTTATGGACATGGGGAAAGCACAGATACGCAGTATTTT